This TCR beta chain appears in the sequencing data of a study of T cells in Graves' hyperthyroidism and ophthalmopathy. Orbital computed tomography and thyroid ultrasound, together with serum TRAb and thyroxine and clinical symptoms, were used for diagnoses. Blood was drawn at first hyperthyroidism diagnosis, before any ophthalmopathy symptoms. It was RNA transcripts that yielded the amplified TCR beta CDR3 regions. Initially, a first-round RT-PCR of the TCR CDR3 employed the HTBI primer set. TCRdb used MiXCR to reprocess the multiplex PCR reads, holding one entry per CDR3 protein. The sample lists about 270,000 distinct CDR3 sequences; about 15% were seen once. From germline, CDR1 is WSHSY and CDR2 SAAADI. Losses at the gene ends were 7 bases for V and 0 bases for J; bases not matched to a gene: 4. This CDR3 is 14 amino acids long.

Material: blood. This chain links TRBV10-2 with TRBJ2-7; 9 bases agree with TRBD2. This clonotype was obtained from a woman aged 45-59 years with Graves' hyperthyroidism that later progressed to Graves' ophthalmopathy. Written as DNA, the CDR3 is TGCGCCAGCATTAATAGCGGGAGCTCCTACGAGCAGTACTTC. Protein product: CASINSGSSYEQYF.